The 25 T cell receptor beta chains listed next were all sequenced from one sample in a study of T cell clones after liver transplantation. TCRdb's table, derived via immunoSEQ multiplex PCR, lists solely in-frame clones and lacks some. Altogether some 59,000 clones are present, about 70% being singletons, with the ten largest covering around 16%. The sample consisted of CD4+ T cells from blood, taken before liver transplant. The receptors originated from a human donor who received a liver transplant.

The chain uses TRBV28 and TRBJ1-2; TRBD1 is a possible D gene (6 bases). CDR1 is MDHEN and CDR2 is SYDVKM in the germline V gene. V was cut by 5 bases and J by 1 base, with 8 bases left in between. CDR3 length equals 13 residues. For the CDR3, the DNA is TGTGCCAGCAGTCGGACAGATAACTATGGCTACACCTTC. It is translated as CASSRTDNYGYTF.

The chain has TRBV27 and TRBJ2-4; possibly TRBD1 for D (5 bases). CDR1 and CDR2 (germline): MNHEY, SMNVEV (reference sequence). Trimming pared 2 bases from V and 0 bases from J, leaving 5 bases between. This CDR3 is 14 amino acids long. CDR3 nucleotides: TGTGCCAGCAGTTTACAGGGAGCCAAAAACATTCAGTACTTC. Protein: CASSLQGAKNIQYF.

This clone was found once. The chain links TRBV6-1 to TRBJ2-3; D unclear. Trimming removed 3 bases at V and 2 bases at J, with 12 bases between. CDR1 and CDR2 from the germline V gene are MNHNS and SASEGT. This CDR3 is built from 15 residues. CDR3 sequence reads: CASSDPLLLTDTQYF. The CDR3, as DNA: TGTGCCAGCAGTGACCCACTTCTCCTCACAGATACGCAGTATTTT.

This clone has just a few counts. The chain has TRBV7-3 and TRBJ2-2, with 14 bases identical to TRBD2. With 6 bases clipped from V and 6 bases from J, the junction kept 3 bases outside the gene matches. This CDR3 contains 15 residues. Germline V CDR1 and CDR2: SGHTA, FQGTGA. Here the CDR3 DNA reads TGTGCCAGCAGACCGACTAGCGGGGGGGCCGGGGAGCTGTTTTTT. This translates into CASRPTSGGAGELFF.

This clone has a handful of counts. The chain uses TRBV2 and TRBJ1-6, with 10 bases identical to TRBD1. This CDR3 has 14 amino acids. Germline V gene data show CDR1 as SNHLY and CDR2 as FYNNEI. Trimming at V came to 4 bases and at J to 10 bases, leaving 4 bases not matched to a gene. This CDR3 is CASSVGQGSSPLHF. The CDR3 coding sequence is TGTGCCAGCAGTGTGGGACAGGGGAGCTCACCCCTCCACTTT.

The chain combines TRBV11-2 with TRBJ1-4; 9 nucleotides agree with TRBD1. Germline loops: CDR1 SGHAT, CDR2 FQNNGV. The trim removed 5 bases at V and 10 bases at J, leaving 8 bases unmatched. The CDR3 is 14 residues long. The CDR3 sequence is CASSTGTGNGKLFF. CDR3 coding DNA: TGTGCCAGCAGCACGGGGACAGGGAACGGAAAACTGTTTTTT.

The table lists this clone with a count of one. V usage is TRBV7-9 and J usage is TRBJ2-3; TRBD2 is a possible D gene (6 bases). This CDR3 region has 12 residues. The V and J ends lost 4 bases and 6 bases respectively, with 8 bases between them. Per germline, CDR1 SEHNR and CDR2 FQNEAQ (reference sequence). The CDR3 here is CASSSLADTQYF. The CDR3, as DNA: TGTGCCAGCAGCTCCCTAGCGGATACGCAGTATTTT.

This clone occurred once. The V call is TRBV7-9, the J call TRBJ1-1; 9 nucleotides line up with TRBD1. V shed 5 bases, J shed 4 bases, and the junction held 8 bases outside the gene matches. Germline CDR1 and CDR2: SEHNR and FQNEAQ (reference sequence). The CDR3 consists of 15 residues. The CDR3 region has the DNA TGTGCCAGCAGCCAAACAGGGGGCTCAGGCACTGAAGCTTTCTTT. Translated, it gives CASSQTGGSGTEAFF.

The rearrangement links TRBV28 to TRBJ2-7, with 7 bases matching TRBD1. J was trimmed by 6 bases and V by 5 bases; bases with no gene match: 10. This CDR3 contains 14 residues. Germline V lookup: CDR1 MDHEN, CDR2 SYDVKM. Here the CDR3 reads CASSTGVGVPEQYF. Here the CDR3 DNA reads TGTGCCAGCAGTACAGGGGTGGGGGTGCCCGAGCAGTACTTC.

The chain carries TRBV28 and TRBJ2-5; 7 bases agree with TRBD1. Trimming removed 1 base from V and 1 base from J; junction bases left unmatched: 0. Germline CDR1 reads MDHEN; CDR2 reads SYDVKM. The CDR3 loop spans 14 amino acids. The CDR3 DNA is TGTGCCAGCAGTTTATACAGGGGCCAAGAGACCCAGTACTTC. It is translated as CASSLYRGQETQYF.

The chain carries TRBV6-6 and TRBJ1-6; possible D gene TRBD1, 6 bases. Trimming took 4 bases from V and 8 from J, leaving 12 bases between them. Germline CDR1 is MNHNY and CDR2 is SVGAGI (reference sequence). This CDR3 has 14 residues. The CDR3 DNA is TGTGCCAGCAGTTCTCCCCGGACAGATTCACCCCTCCACTTT. Its translation: CASSSPRTDSPLHF.

V and J are TRBV4-3 and TRBJ1-2; D is unclear. The CDR3 length is 11 residues. The V gene's germline CDR1 is LGHNA and CDR2 YSLEER. V was cut by 6 bases and J by 5 bases, with 7 bases left in between. The CDR3 sequence: CASRYEYGYTF. DNA of the CDR3: TGCGCCAGCAGGTACGAGTATGGCTACACCTTC.

The CDR3 nucleotides read TGTGCCAGCACCCTAATAGCCCGTAATGAAAAACTGTTTTTT. Translating it yields CASTLIARNEKLFF. J is TRBJ1-4 and V is TRBV5-4; D not certain. This CDR3 is 14 amino acids long. Germline-derived CDR1 and CDR2 are SGHNT and YYREEE (reference sequence). V lost 6 bases and J 4 bases, leaving 13 bases between the germline ends.

The chain carries TRBV15 and TRBJ2-1, with 7 bases matching TRBD2. The germline V gene has CDR1 LNHNV and CDR2 YYDKDF (reference sequence). The CDR3 has 14 residues. The V gene end was trimmed by 3 bases and the J gene end by 14 bases; junction bases not matched to a gene: 13. CDR3 protein: CATSRETNSGVKFF. In DNA form, the CDR3 reads TGTGCCACCAGCAGGGAGACTAACAGCGGGGTTAAGTTCTTC.

The chain recombines TRBV18 with TRBJ1-6; D is ambiguous. Trimming stripped 0 bases from V and 12 bases from J, with 9 bases between. There are 13 residues in the CDR3. Germline CDR1 and CDR2: KGHSH and LQKENI. CDR3 in amino acids: CASSPPLRGPLHF. In DNA form, the CDR3 reads TGTGCCAGCTCACCACCGCTCCGCGGACCCCTCCACTTT.

This clone is a singleton in its sample. This chain uses TRBV29-1 with TRBJ2-7; possible D gene TRBD1, 6 bases. Trimming stripped 5 bases from V and 2 bases from J, with 19 bases between. There are 15 residues in the CDR3. The germline gives CDR1 SQVTM, CDR2 ANQGSEA. DNA for the CDR3: TGCAGCGTTTATGGGGGCACCTTGAGGACCTACGAGCAGTACTTC. Protein product: CSVYGGTLRTYEQYF.

The genes are TRBV7-9 and TRBJ2-2, with TRBD1 matching over 9 bases. The CDR3 consists of 15 residues. Looked up from germline, CDR1 is SEHNR and CDR2 is FQNEAQ (reference sequence). V shed 3 bases, J shed 5 bases, and the junction held 4 bases outside the gene matches. CDR3 coding DNA: TGTGCCAGCAGCTTGGACAGGGGAAGGACCGGGGAGCTGTTTTTT. It codes for CASSLDRGRTGELFF.

This rearrangement joins TRBV19 to TRBJ2-7; 7 bases are a match to TRBD1. This CDR3 has 14 residues. Germline CDR1 reads LNHDA; CDR2 reads SQIVND (reference sequence). After removal of 4 bases from V and 9 bases from J, the junction contained 12 bases not matched to a gene. DNA for the CDR3: TGTGCCAGTAGTAGACAGGGAACCGGTGGTGTGCAGTACTTC. It is translated as CASSRQGTGGVQYF. Full variable domain (missing parts from reference TRBV19 and TRBJ2-7): DGGITQSPKYLFRKEGQNVTLSCEQNLNHDAMYWYRQDPGQGLRLIYYSQIVNDFQKGDIAEGYSVSREKKESFPLTVTSAQKNPTAFYLCASSRQGTGGVQYFGPGTRLTVT.

The rearrangement links TRBV28 to TRBJ1-5; TRBD1 is a possible D gene (6 bases). The length of the CDR3 is 15 residues. Germline V gene lookup returns CDR1 MDHEN and CDR2 SYDVKM. Trimming left V 2 bases short and J 7 bases short, with 15 bases between. The CDR3 DNA reads as TGTGCCAGCAGTTTAGCAGGGGCAGGGGTCCAGCCCCAGCATTTT. Translation: CASSLAGAGVQPQHF. The full variable domain, its missing parts supplied by reference TRBV28 and TRBJ1-5, is DVKVTQSSRYLVKRTGEKVFLECVQDMDHENMFWYRQDPGLGLRLIYFSYDVKMKEKGDIPEGYSVSREKKERFSLILESASTNQTSMYLCASSLAGAGVQPQHFGDGTRLSIL.

J is TRBJ1-3 and V is TRBV30, with D maybe TRBD1 (5 bases). Germline lookup yields CDR1 GTSNPN and CDR2 SVGIG (reference sequence). CDR3 size: 15 residues. V was shortened by 2 bases and J by 0 bases, with 11 bases between the two germline ends. CDR3 residues: CAWSMDTGSGNTIYF. The CDR3, as DNA: TGTGCCTGGAGTATGGACACTGGCTCTGGAAACACCATATATTTT.

This sequence joins TRBV11-2 and TRBJ2-2; maybe TRBD1 (6 bases). The CDR3 has 14 residues. The V gene lost 5 bases and the J gene lost 4 bases, with 11 bases spanning the gap. Germline CDR1 reads SGHAT; CDR2 reads FQNNGV. The CDR3 region is CASSPNRVTGELFF. Written as DNA, the CDR3 is TGTGCCAGCAGCCCGAACAGGGTCACCGGGGAGCTGTTTTTT.

The V and J genes are TRBV19 and TRBJ2-7; TRBD1 agrees at 11 bases. Germline V gives CDR1 LNHDA, CDR2 SQIVND (reference sequence). There are 14 residues in the CDR3. After removal of 6 bases from V and 7 bases from J, the junction contained 8 bases not matched to a gene. This CDR3 is CASSPDRGLGEQYF. The DNA of the CDR3 is TGTGCCAGTAGCCCGGACAGGGGGCTGGGGGAGCAGTACTTC.

V usage is TRBV19 and J usage is TRBJ1-1; 7 bases agree with TRBD1. Trimming cost V 3 bases and J 11 bases; bases outside gene matches: 6. Per the germline V gene, CDR1 is LNHDA and CDR2 is SQIVND (reference sequence). This CDR3 region has 12 residues. CDR3 DNA sequence: TGTGCCAGTAGTATCCCCGGGACAGCGGCTTTCTTT. This encodes CASSIPGTAAFF.

This clone was counted at least ten times. The V gene is TRBV4-2, the J gene TRBJ2-7; 11 bases match TRBD1. V shed 0 bases and J 6 bases; nucleotides not matched to a gene: 10. Germline lookup yields CDR1 LGHNA and CDR2 YNFKEQ. The CDR3 contains 17 residues. DNA of the CDR3: TGTGCCAGCAGCCAAGATGGAATAGGACAGGGGGCGGTCGAGCAGTACTTC. This codes for CASSQDGIGQGAVEQYF.

This clone was observed a single time. The rearrangement uses TRBV5-5 and TRBJ2-5, with 10 bases aligning to TRBD1. In germline, CDR1 is SGHKS, CDR2 YYEKEE (reference sequence). V trimming: 4 bases; J trimming: 1 base; junction bases outside the gene matches: 4. The CDR3 contains 15 residues. The CDR3 spells CASSMRTGGQETQYF. As DNA, the CDR3 is TGTGCCAGCAGCATGCGGACAGGGGGCCAAGAGACCCAGTACTTC.